The next 25 T cell receptor beta chains were all read from a single sample in a study of OX40 agonist ivuxolimab in advanced cancers. The table came from immunoSEQ multiplex PCR; TCRdb's copy has only in-frame clones and leaves some out. The data hold 70,000 or so clones, with 85% to 90% observed a single time. The specimen was CD4+ or CD8+ T cells sorted from blood, collected in a trial of the OX40 agonist ivuxolimab. The receptors were gathered from an adult with an advanced solid tumor such as melanoma, head and neck, liver or kidney cancer.

The chain carries TRBV5-6 and TRBJ2-7; D remains unclear. Germline V lookup: CDR1 SGHDT, CDR2 YYEEEE. Deletions cut 0 bases from V and 0 bases from J, with 7 bases between. The CDR3 contains 14 residues. Here the CDR3 reads CASSLGTFSYEQYF. The CDR3 DNA reads as TGTGCCAGCAGCTTGGGAACCTTCTCCTACGAGCAGTACTTC. The whole variable domain, remainder taken from reference TRBV5-6 and TRBJ2-7, is DAGVTQSPTHLIKTRGQQVTLRCSPKSGHDTVSWYQQALGQGPQFIFQYYEEEERQRGNFPDRFSGHQFPNYSSELNVNALLLGDSALYLCASSLGTFSYEQYFGPGTRLTVT.

J is TRBJ2-3 and V is TRBV9; TRBD2 matches 11 bases. V was pared by 0 bases and J by 2 bases, with 5 bases of the junction left unmatched. This CDR3 region has 17 residues. CDR1 is SGDLS and CDR2 is YYNGEE in the germline V gene. This chain's CDR3 is CASSVGIAGGVTDTQYF. CDR3 nucleotide sequence: TGTGCCAGCAGCGTAGGAATAGCGGGAGGGGTCACAGATACGCAGTATTTT.

CDR3 region: CASSLGGADQPQHF. DNA of the CDR3: TGTGCCAGCAGCTTAGGAGGGGCCGATCAGCCCCAGCATTTT. This chain uses TRBV7-6 with TRBJ1-5; perhaps TRBD1 as D (5 bases). Germline CDR1 reads SGHVS; CDR2 reads FNYEAQ. This CDR3 is 14 amino acids long. V was clipped by 1 base and J by 5 bases, with 9 bases between them.

The V and J genes are TRBV2 and TRBJ2-1; tentative D call: TRBD1 (6 bases). Trimming stripped 6 bases from V and 5 bases from J, with 14 bases between. Germline V gene lookup returns CDR1 SNHLY and CDR2 FYNNEI. The CDR3 is made up of 14 amino acids. CDR3 coding DNA: TGTGCCAGCAGCCCCCTAAGGGGGAACAATGAGCAGTTCTTC. This sequence encodes CASSPLRGNNEQFF.

This chain uses TRBV10-2 with TRBJ1-5, with D maybe TRBD1 (5 bases). The ends were cut back, 6 bases at V and 0 bases at J, with 9 bases in the middle. The CDR3 runs to 14 residues. Germline assignment: CDR1 WSHSY and CDR2 SAAADI. This chain's CDR3 is CASRPGGSNQPQHF. In DNA form, the CDR3 reads TGCGCCAGCAGACCCGGGGGTAGCAATCAGCCCCAGCATTTT.

This rearrangement joins TRBV6-7 to TRBJ1-2; tentative D call: TRBD1 (6 bases). TRBV6-7 is classed as an ORF, of uncertain function. V was shortened by 5 bases and J by 7 bases, with 17 bases between the two germline ends. The CDR3 runs 14 residues. CDR3 in amino acids: CASSDLTGMVGYTF. CDR3 coding DNA: TGTGCCAGCAGTGACCTAACAGGGATGGTTGGCTACACCTTC.

This chain connects TRBV27 to TRBJ1-3; TRBD1 is a possible D gene (5 bases). This CDR3 has 16 residues. In germline, CDR1 is MNHEY, CDR2 SMNVEV (reference sequence). Trimming took 0 bases from V and 4 from J, leaving 13 bases between them. In nucleotides, the CDR3 is TGTGCCAGCAGTTTATCAGGGGCTGGGACCGGAAACACCATATATTTT. Protein sequence: CASSLSGAGTGNTIYF.

CDR3 loop: CASSPQVQSSYNEQFF. The CDR3, as DNA: TGTGCCAGCAGCCCCCAGGTGCAAAGCTCCTACAATGAGCAGTTCTTC. The chain couples TRBV5-4 to TRBJ2-1; D unresolved. V was pared by 4 bases and J by 0 bases, with 14 bases between. This CDR3 has 16 amino acids. CDR1 is SGHNT, CDR2 YYREEE, per germline (reference sequence).

This clone has just a few counts. The gene calls are TRBV13 and TRBJ2-5; D is possibly TRBD1 (7 bases). CDR1 is PRHDT and CDR2 is FYEKMQ in the germline V gene (reference sequence). CDR3 length: 16 amino acids. The V and J ends lost 0 bases and 5 bases respectively, with 16 bases between them. The CDR3: CASSLGLPTGRETQYF. The CDR3 DNA follows: TGTGCCAGCAGCTTAGGCCTCCCGACAGGGAGGGAGACCCAGTACTTC. The variable domain in full, completed from reference TRBV13 and TRBJ2-5, reads AAGVIQSPRHLIKEKRETATLKCYPIPRHDTVYWYQQGPGQDPQFLISFYEKMQSDKGSIPDRFSAQQFSDYHSELNMSSLELGDSALYFCASSLGLPTGRETQYFGPGTRLLVL.

The chain uses TRBV11-3 and TRBJ2-1; 12 bases agree with TRBD2. The V gene end was trimmed by 4 bases and the J gene end by 2 bases; junction bases not matched to a gene: 12. The CDR3 covers 19 residues. Germline CDR1 SGHNT, CDR2 YENEEA. The CDR3 region is CASSSTGTSGSGTYNEQFF. In nucleotides, the CDR3 is TGTGCCAGCAGCTCAACCGGGACTAGCGGGTCGGGTACCTACAATGAGCAGTTCTTC.

On this clone: One junction end disagrees with the germline gene, perhaps due to a read error. The V gene is TRBV7-7, the J gene TRBJ2-7, with a tentative D call TRBD1 (6 bases). Germline values: CDR1 SSHAT, CDR2 FNYEAQ (reference sequence). The CDR3 loop spans 16 amino acids. CDR3 nucleotides: TGTGCTAGCAGCCGAGACGGGACACCGGGTCGCGACGAGCAGTACTTC. Residues: CASSRDGTPGRDEQYF.

The chain links TRBV7-9 to TRBJ1-1; the D gene is possibly TRBD1 (5 bases). The V end was cut by 5 bases, the J end by 5 bases, with 12 bases between. This CDR3 region has 13 residues. Germline V gene sequence: CDR1 SEHNR, CDR2 FQNEAQ (reference sequence). In DNA form, the CDR3 reads TGTGCCAGCAGCCAAAGATCAGGGACTGAAGCTTTCTTT. This codes for CASSQRSGTEAFF. Together with reference TRBV7-9 and TRBJ1-1, the CDR3 gives the full variable domain: DTGVSQNPRHKITKRGQNVTFRCDPISEHNRLYWYRQTLGQGPEFLTYFQNEAQLEKSRLLSDRFSAERPKGSFSTLEIQRTEQGDSAMYLCASSQRSGTEAFFGQGTRLTVV.

The rearrangement joins TRBV6-4 to TRBJ1-5; 7 positions agree with TRBD1. Trimming removed 8 bases from V and 7 bases from J; junction bases left unmatched: 23. The CDR3 length is 18 residues. Per germline, CDR1 MRHNA and CDR2 SNTAGT. CDR3 region: CASGEGGQVPGEKQPQHF. CDR3 bases: TGTGCCAGCGGAGAGGGCGGACAGGTCCCAGGGGAAAAACAGCCCCAGCATTTT.

The chain recombines TRBV5-1 with TRBJ2-5; 9 nucleotides align to TRBD1. Germline values: CDR1 SGHRS, CDR2 YFSETQ. V lost 0 bases, J lost 5 bases, and 11 bases stayed unmatched. The CDR3 has 17 residues. For the CDR3, the DNA is TGCGCCAGCAGCTTGGAACCGACAGGGGGAAGGTTCGAGACCCAGTACTTC. It is translated as CASSLEPTGGRFETQYF.

The V and J genes are TRBV27 and TRBJ2-3; 7 bases fit TRBD1. Per the germline V gene, CDR1 is MNHEY and CDR2 is SMNVEV (reference sequence). With V trimmed by 3 bases and J by 0 bases, 9 bases remained unmatched. The CDR3 consists of 17 residues. CDR3 DNA sequence: TGTGCCAGCAGTTTTGAGGGGGCATATTCTAGCACAGATACGCAGTATTTT. It yields the protein CASSFEGAYSSTDTQYF.

The rearrangement joins TRBV28 to TRBJ1-2, with no clear D. Germline loops: CDR1 MDHEN, CDR2 SYDVKM. V gave up 3 bases and J gave up 8 bases, with 16 bases separating them. The CDR3 consists of 14 residues. CDR3 sequence reads: CASSLSRRSLGYTF. The CDR3 nucleotides read TGTGCCAGCAGTTTGTCCAGGAGGTCTTTGGGCTACACCTTC.

This clone was seen once. The chain uses TRBV7-3 and TRBJ2-2; TRBD1 matches 8 bases. Germline assignment: CDR1 SGHTA and CDR2 FQGTGA. This CDR3 has 15 amino acids. Trimming cost V 3 bases and J 6 bases; bases outside gene matches: 6. The CDR3 spells CASSLPGTGAGELFF. CDR3 DNA sequence: TGTGCCAGCAGCTTGCCCGGGACAGGAGCCGGGGAGCTGTTTTTT.

The chain recombines TRBV6-6 with TRBJ2-5, with D perhaps assigned TRBD1 or TRBD2 (5 bases each). From germline, CDR1 is MNHNY and CDR2 SVGAGI (reference sequence). Trimming shortened V by 7 bases and J by 2 bases, and 17 bases separated the two germline ends. The CDR3 contains 15 residues. CDR3 coding DNA: TGTGCCAGCACGGGTCCCGGGACCTCACAAGAGACCCAGTACTTC. Translated, it gives CASTGPGTSQETQYF.

The genes are TRBV5-8 and TRBJ1-5; D ambiguous. The CDR3 totals 16 residues. Germline values: CDR1 SGHTS, CDR2 YDEGEE. Trimming left V 4 bases short and J 6 bases short, with 20 bases between. In DNA form, the CDR3 reads TGTGCCAGCAGCCCGCTCCCGGGGTTCGATAGTCAGCCCCAGCATTTT. It specifies CASSPLPGFDSQPQHF. The complete variable domain, with remaining parts taken from reference TRBV5-8 and TRBJ1-5, reads EAGVTQSPTHLIKTRGQQATLRCSPISGHTSVYWYQQALGLGLQFLLWYDEGEERNRGNFPPRFSGRQFPNYSSELNVNALELEDSALYLCASSPLPGFDSQPQHFGDGTRLSIL.

The J gene is TRBJ2-7, the V gene TRBV6-6; D is undetermined. The germline V gene encodes CDR1 MNHNY and CDR2 SVGAGI (reference sequence). The germline V and J ends were trimmed by 7 bases and 6 bases, with 10 bases remaining between them. The CDR3 totals 11 residues. The CDR3: CASIKESEQYF. The CDR3 nucleotides read TGTGCCAGCATCAAAGAATCCGAGCAGTACTTC.

The CDR3 spells CASSLGQSSNQPQHF. The DNA for the CDR3 is TGTGCCAGCAGCTTAGGACAGTCTAGCAATCAGCCCCAGCATTTT. The chain couples TRBV7-9 to TRBJ1-5; a weak D match, TRBD1 (5 bases). V lost 1 base to trimming and J lost 0 bases, with 7 bases between them. The CDR3 is 15 residues long. The germline V gene encodes CDR1 SEHNR and CDR2 FQNEAQ (reference sequence).

The genes are TRBV6-1 and TRBJ2-2; D is perhaps TRBD2 (6 bases). The germline CDR1 and CDR2 sequences are MNHNS and SASEGT. V was pared by 6 bases and J by 6 bases, with 11 bases between. This CDR3 spans 13 amino acids. The CDR3 loop reads CASSPTGAGELFF. DNA of the CDR3: TGTGCCAGCAGCCCGACGGGGGCCGGGGAGCTGTTTTTT.

The gene calls are TRBV18 and TRBJ1-2; D not certain. The CDR3 has 12 residues. Germline CDR1 is KGHSH and CDR2 is LQKENI. The germline V and J ends were trimmed by 6 bases and 6 bases, with 11 bases remaining between them. The CDR3 DNA sequence: TGTGCCAGCTCCCCTAGGGAAGATGGCTACACCTTC. Residues: CASSPREDGYTF.

The gene calls are TRBV10-3 and TRBJ2-7; D gene uncertain. Germline values: CDR1 ENHRY, CDR2 SYGVKD. The CDR3 consists of 11 residues. Deletions cut 6 bases from V and 2 bases from J, with 5 bases between. In DNA, the CDR3 is TGTGCCATCAGGACGACCTACGAGCAGTACTTC. Its translation is CAIRTTYEQYF.

The rearrangement joins TRBV19 to TRBJ1-2, with 10 nucleotides matching TRBD1. The length of the CDR3 is 15 residues. Looked up from germline, CDR1 is LNHDA and CDR2 is SQIVND (reference sequence). V shed 1 base and J 2 bases; nucleotides not matched to a gene: 1. The CDR3 here is CASSIGGQGNYGYTF. In DNA form, the CDR3 reads TGTGCCAGTAGTATAGGGGGACAGGGGAACTATGGCTACACCTTC.